Below, one T cell receptor (beta chain) is given with its context. Seattle enrolled patients during active infection and tracked them longitudinally. The CDR3 sequence is 16 residues long. Germline CDR1 reads MDHEN; CDR2 reads SYDVKM. Trimming cost V 3 bases and J 5 bases, with 20 bases left between them. The sample belongs to a study of blood T cell repertoires in COVID-19. Study in general: PBMCs, B-cell-depleted T cells, or T cells were the source of the cDNA or gDNA that made up the material.

The repertoire was sequenced with immunoSEQ multiplex PCR; TCRdb's copy has only in-frame clones and lacks some. The table shows fewer than 90,000 clones, with nearly 80% occurring only once. The sequenced material came from peripheral blood. The clonotype was recovered from a man between 65 and 85 years old with COVID-19, enrolled during active disease. The rearrangement links TRBV28 to TRBJ2-7; weak D call: TRBD2 (6 bases). The CDR3 protein is CASSLNEWRVLDEQYF. CDR3 sequence (DNA): TGTGCCAGCAGTTTGAACGAGTGGAGGGTCCTAGACGAGCAGTACTTC.